The 30 T cell receptor beta chains in this list originate from one sample, sequenced in a study of glioma-infiltrating T cells after dendritic cell vaccination. Time point reported: after dendritic cell vaccination, including at tumor progression/relapse. The assay was immunoSEQ multiplex PCR, and TCRdb's table has in-frame clones only and misses some. Here the sample spans tens of thousands of clones, roughly 84% being singletons. Sequencing used blood, obtained after dendritic cell vaccination. The receptors here all came from a human donor with glioblastoma.

Concerning this clone itself: The germline gene is not matched at one end of the junction; a read error may be the cause. The V and J genes are TRBV5-4 and TRBJ1-1; D may be TRBD1 (6 bases). Germline CDR1 is SGHNT and CDR2 is YYREEE (reference sequence). The CDR3 runs 14 residues. The CDR3 protein is CASSPTQGNPEAFF. The CDR3 DNA reads as TGTGCCAGCAGCCCGACCCAGGGGAACCCTGAAGCTTTCTTT.

V and J are TRBV6-5 and TRBJ2-5; 10 bases map to TRBD1. CDR1 and CDR2 (germline): MNHEY, SVGAGI. This CDR3 region has 14 residues. The trim removed 5 bases at V and 2 bases at J, leaving 2 bases unmatched. The CDR3 region is CASSRDRGQETQYF. Here the CDR3 DNA reads TGTGCCAGCAGTCGGGACAGGGGACAAGAGACCCAGTACTTC.

The chain carries TRBV6-6 and TRBJ1-1; perhaps TRBD1 as D (6 bases). Germline CDR1 MNHNY, CDR2 SVGAGI (reference sequence). CDR3 length equals 16 residues. Trimming took 6 bases from V and 1 from J, leaving 18 bases between them. This CDR3 reads CASSHSEWTANTEAFF. The CDR3 DNA follows: TGTGCCAGCAGCCACTCGGAGTGGACAGCGAACACTGAAGCTTTCTTT.

The chain links TRBV7-8 to TRBJ1-5; perhaps TRBD1 as D (5 bases). The CDR3 has 15 amino acids. V was cut by 1 base and J by 4 bases, with 11 bases left in between. CDR1 is SGHVS, CDR2 FQNEAQ, per germline. CDR3 protein: CASSLGRVANQPQHF. Written as DNA, the CDR3 is TGTGCCAGCAGCTTAGGCAGGGTCGCTAATCAGCCCCAGCATTTT.

V gene TRBV5-1 combines with J gene TRBJ1-5, with 8 bases lining up with TRBD1. The CDR3 has 13 amino acids. V trimming: 4 bases; J trimming: 6 bases; junction bases outside the gene matches: 3. Germline V CDR1 and CDR2: SGHRS, YFSETQ. The CDR3 region is CASSIGQGQPQHF. The CDR3 nucleotides read TGCGCCAGCAGCATAGGACAGGGTCAGCCCCAGCATTTT.

J is TRBJ2-1 and V is TRBV11-1; TRBD2 matches 9 bases. The CDR3 runs 16 residues. J lost 4 bases, V lost 1 base, and 5 bases had no gene match. Germline CDR1 is SGHAT and CDR2 is FQDESV (reference sequence). The CDR3 coding sequence is TGTGCCAGCAGCTTAGTGAGCGGGGGGCCGTACAATGAGCAGTTCTTC. Residues: CASSLVSGGPYNEQFF.

V gene TRBV30 combines with J gene TRBJ1-6; 7 nucleotides agree with TRBD1. The V gene's germline CDR1 is GTSNPN and CDR2 SVGIG (reference sequence). J was trimmed by 8 bases and V by 2 bases; bases with no gene match: 6. This CDR3 spans 14 amino acids. This CDR3 reads CAWSFGTVDSPLHF. The DNA of the CDR3 is TGTGCCTGGAGTTTTGGGACAGTTGATTCACCCCTCCACTTT.

The chain carries TRBV9 and TRBJ2-1; 8 nucleotides match TRBD2. This CDR3 is 14 amino acids long. J gave up 7 bases and V 0 bases, and 3 bases lay outside the gene matches. Germline V gene sequence: CDR1 SGDLS, CDR2 YYNGEE. The CDR3 protein is CASSVEGTSNEQFF. The CDR3 DNA reads TGTGCCAGCAGCGTAGAGGGGACTAGTAATGAGCAGTTCTTC.

This clone turned up a few times. The chain links TRBV5-1 to TRBJ1-3, with 7 bases identical to TRBD1. The junction had 2 bases not matched to a gene; V was cut back by 0 bases and J by 2 bases. CDR3 size: 15 residues. Germline values: CDR1 SGHRS, CDR2 YFSETQ. The CDR3, as DNA: TGCGCCAGCAGCTTGGAGGGGGCAACTGGAAACACCATATATTTT. Its translation: CASSLEGATGNTIYF.

The chain recombines TRBV4-1 with TRBJ2-5; weak D call: TRBD1 (5 bases). The J call could be wrong; TRBJ2-7 is a better fit for the DNA end. The CDR3 has 13 residues. The germline CDR1 and CDR2 sequences are MGHRA and YSYEKL. The CDR3 nucleotides are TGCGCCAGCAGCCATACAGGCGGCTACGAGCAGTACTTC. This encodes CASSHTGGYEQYF.

The chain recombines TRBV7-9 with TRBJ2-2, with D perhaps matching TRBD2 (6 bases). The CDR3 loop spans 14 amino acids. Germline assignment: CDR1 SEHNR and CDR2 FQNEAQ (reference sequence). Trimming pared 5 bases from V and 7 bases from J, leaving 14 bases between. The CDR3 loop reads CASSPTSPLGELFF. CDR3 in DNA: TGTGCCAGCAGCCCGACTAGTCCCCTCGGGGAGCTGTTTTTT.

The genes are TRBV5-4 and TRBJ2-1; D might be TRBD2 (5 bases). Trimming pared 4 bases from V and 6 bases from J, leaving 14 bases between. CDR3 length: 14 residues. The germline V gene has CDR1 SGHNT and CDR2 YYREEE (reference sequence). The DNA for the CDR3 is TGTGCCAGCAGCCCGGACGACTACGGCAATGAGCAGTTCTTC. Its protein product is CASSPDDYGNEQFF. Complete variable domain (other parts from reference TRBV5-4 and TRBJ2-1): ETGVTQSPTHLIKTRGQQVTLRCSSQSGHNTVSWYQQALGQGPQFIFQYYREEENGRGNFPPRFSGLQFPNYSSELNVNALELDDSALYLCASSPDDYGNEQFFGPGTRLTVL.

V usage is TRBV5-1 and J usage is TRBJ2-1; a weak D match, TRBD2 (7 bases). With 5 bases removed from V and 6 bases from J, the gap between germline ends came to 15 bases. This CDR3 has 14 residues. Germline CDR1 is SGHRS and CDR2 is YFSETQ. The CDR3 here is CASREGGGRNEQFF. The CDR3 DNA sequence: TGCGCCAGCAGGGAGGGGGGGGGCCGCAATGAGCAGTTCTTC.

The CDR3 bases are TGTGCCAGTAGTGTTCCCGGGACAAAGAAAAACATTCAGTACTTC. It translates to CASSVPGTKKNIQYF. J is TRBJ2-4 and V is TRBV19; possible D gene TRBD1, 6 bases. Between the trimmed V and J ends, which lost 5 bases and 4 bases, there was a span of 15 bases. The length of the CDR3 is 15 residues. Germline CDR1 LNHDA, CDR2 SQIVND (reference sequence).

This CDR3 is CASSVRPGLVDNEQFF. DNA of the CDR3: TGCGCCAGCAGCGTACGCCCGGGACTAGTTGACAATGAGCAGTTCTTC. The chain combines TRBV5-1 with TRBJ2-1; TRBD2 aligns across 8 bases. This CDR3 has 16 residues. The V segment lost 4 bases and the J segment 5 bases; nucleotides outside the gene matches: 11. CDR1 and CDR2 from the germline V gene are SGHRS and YFSETQ.

The chain couples TRBV18 to TRBJ1-5, with 8 bases aligning to TRBD1. The CDR3 contains 15 residues. With 2 bases clipped from V and 7 bases from J, the junction kept 7 bases outside the gene matches. Germline V gene sequence: CDR1 KGHSH, CDR2 LQKENI. CDR3 residues: CASSPGQGAQQPQHF. DNA of the CDR3: TGTGCCAGCTCACCAGGGCAGGGGGCTCAGCAGCCCCAGCATTTT.

This chain links TRBV7-9 with TRBJ1-6; 8 bases agree with TRBD1. From germline, CDR1 is SEHNR and CDR2 FQNEAQ (reference sequence). This CDR3 is built from 13 residues. CDR3 protein: CASGRGRGSPLHF. In nucleotides, the CDR3 is TGTGCTTCCGGCAGGGGGCGAGGATCACCCCTCCACTTT.

The V gene is TRBV7-2, the J gene TRBJ1-1; possible D gene TRBD1, 5 bases. The V end was cut by 1 base, the J end by 0 bases, with 9 bases between. The germline V gene has CDR1 SGHTA and CDR2 FQGNSA. The CDR3 totals 15 residues. The CDR3 coding sequence is TGTGCCAGCAGCTTAGTTGGGGGGGTGAACACTGAAGCTTTCTTT. Translated, it gives CASSLVGGVNTEAFF.

The CDR3 coding sequence is TGTGCCAGCAGGGAGAAAGGGGGCGTTAATTCACCCCTCCACTTT. Its protein is CASREKGGVNSPLHF. The rearrangement joins TRBV5-6 to TRBJ1-6; TRBD1 matches at 7 bases. CDR1 is SGHDT and CDR2 is YYEEEE in the germline V gene. Trimming removed 5 bases from V and 6 bases from J; junction bases left unmatched: 8. The CDR3 spans 15 residues.

The chain is built from TRBV19 and TRBJ1-2; 7 bases line up with TRBD1. The CDR3 extends over 14 amino acids. V gave up 5 bases and J gave up 7 bases; unmatched junction bases: 10. Germline V gives CDR1 LNHDA, CDR2 SQIVND (reference sequence). The CDR3 nucleotides are TGTGCCAGTAGTCGACCGGGACAGCGTAGTGGCTACACCTTC. Translating it yields CASSRPGQRSGYTF.

For the CDR3, the DNA is TGTGCCAGCTCACGCGACAGGACCTCCTACGAGCAGTACTTC. Residues: CASSRDRTSYEQYF. The chain links TRBV18 to TRBJ2-7; possible D gene TRBD1, 6 bases. Germline CDR1 is KGHSH and CDR2 is LQKENI. The V gene lost 4 bases and the J gene lost 0 bases, with 10 bases spanning the gap. This CDR3 is 14 amino acids long.

The chain employs TRBV5-5 and TRBJ1-1; D might be TRBD1 (6 bases). Per the germline V gene, CDR1 is SGHKS and CDR2 is YYEKEE (reference sequence). Trimming pared 4 bases from V and 1 base from J, leaving 20 bases between. The CDR3 loop spans 17 amino acids. The DNA for the CDR3 is TGTGCCAGCAGCCAAACGGCAGGGGTAGGATCGAACACTGAAGCTTTCTTT. It codes for CASSQTAGVGSNTEAFF.

The chain has TRBV5-6 and TRBJ1-1; unclear D gene. The CDR3 is 14 residues long. Germline CDR1 and CDR2: SGHDT and YYEEEE. Trimming pared 5 bases from V and 11 bases from J, leaving 22 bases between. This CDR3 reads CASRLNLGRELAFF. CDR3 sequence (DNA): TGTGCCAGCAGGCTAAACCTGGGGAGGGAGTTGGCTTTCTTT.

The chain carries TRBV6-5 and TRBJ2-7, with 10 nucleotides matching TRBD1. Germline trimming cut 2 bases from V and 6 bases from J; bases unmatched to any gene: 1. The CDR3 runs 13 residues. Germline loops: CDR1 MNHEY, CDR2 SVGAGI. In DNA, the CDR3 is TGTGCCAGCAGTTACGGGACAGGGGTCGAGCAGTACTTC. As protein: CASSYGTGVEQYF.

The chain is built from TRBV29-1 and TRBJ2-1; a possible D gene is TRBD2 (6 bases). The V end was cut by 7 bases, the J end by 7 bases, with 26 bases between. The length of the CDR3 is 16 residues. The germline V gene encodes CDR1 SQVTM and CDR2 ANQGSEA. CDR3 region: CSGWGPLVGGKNEQFF. The CDR3 DNA reads as TGCAGCGGATGGGGTCCCTTAGTCGGGGGAAAGAATGAGCAGTTCTTC.

The V call is TRBV25-1, the J call TRBJ2-5; 11 nucleotides agree with TRBD1. CDR3 length: 16 amino acids. J was trimmed by 2 bases and V by 0 bases; bases with no gene match: 2. Per the germline V gene, CDR1 is MGHDK and CDR2 is SYGVNS. CDR3 nucleotide sequence: TGTGCCAGCAGTGAATATGGACAGGGGGCTCAAGAGACCCAGTACTTC. Translation gives CASSEYGQGAQETQYF. The whole variable domain, filled in from reference TRBV25-1 and TRBJ2-5, reads EADIYQTPRYLVIGTGKKITLECSQTMGHDKMYWYQQDPGMELHLIHYSYGVNSTEKGDLSSESTVSRIRTEHFPLTLESARPSHTSQYLCASSEYGQGAQETQYFGPGTRLLVL.

This clone came up once. CDR3 nucleotide sequence: TGTGCCAGCAGTTTGCGGGGCGTCACTCTCCCGCCCTACGAGCAGTACTTC. Protein product: CASSLRGVTLPPYEQYF. V gene TRBV27 combines with J gene TRBJ2-7; D is possibly TRBD2 (6 bases). V lost 3 bases, J lost 2 bases, and 20 bases lay in between. This CDR3 is 17 amino acids long. In germline, CDR1 is MNHEY, CDR2 SMNVEV (reference sequence).

The genes are TRBV5-4 and TRBJ1-1; perhaps TRBD1 as D (5 bases). This CDR3 is built from 14 residues. The V gene lost 4 bases and the J gene lost 1 base, with 11 bases spanning the gap. CDR1 is SGHNT and CDR2 is YYREEE in the germline V gene (reference sequence). The chain's CDR3 is CASSAGGKNTEAFF. The CDR3 DNA is TGTGCCAGCAGCGCCGGGGGGAAGAACACTGAAGCTTTCTTT.

V usage is TRBV4-2 and J usage is TRBJ2-7, with D tentatively TRBD2 (5 bases). This CDR3 has 16 residues. The germline V gene encodes CDR1 LGHNA and CDR2 YNFKEQ. The ends were cut back, 0 bases at V and 1 base at J, with 13 bases in the middle. CDR3 protein: CASSQEWLAGSYEQYF. CDR3 nucleotides: TGTGCCAGCAGCCAAGAGTGGCTAGCTGGATCCTACGAGCAGTACTTC.

This chain joins TRBV15 and TRBJ1-2, with no clear D. Germline-derived CDR1 and CDR2 are LNHNV and YYDKDF (reference sequence). The CDR3 is made up of 13 amino acids. With 1 base removed from V and 6 bases from J, the gap between germline ends came to 9 bases. DNA of the CDR3: TGTGCCACCAGCAGAGTGAGCAGGAATGGCTACACCTTC. Translation gives CATSRVSRNGYTF.